The next 12 T cell receptor beta chains were all read from a single sample in a study of blood T cells in healthy people across ages. Next came a second PCR, run for about 7 to 11 cycles, which used a sample-barcoded 5' primer along with a J-beta primer mix. From the 5' RACE reads, TCRdb called clonotypes with MiXCR, one entry per CDR3 protein. The sample contains about 1.6 million distinct CDR3 sequences, approximately 32% of which appear only once. The sample was blood. These receptors were taken from a woman in her thirties in good health.

There are a few counts of this clonotype. V gene TRBV10-3 combines with J gene TRBJ2-1; D is unclear. The germline CDR1 and CDR2 sequences are ENHRY and SYGVKD. The germline V and J ends were trimmed by 2 bases and 0 bases, with 11 bases remaining between them. This CDR3 has 16 amino acids. CDR3 bases: TGTGCCATCAGTGAGCCACAAAAGAGCTCCTACAATGAGCAGTTCTTC. Residues: CAISEPQKSSYNEQFF.

This rearrangement joins TRBV24-1 to TRBJ2-1, with 10 bases fitting TRBD1. The J segment lost 6 bases and the V segment lost 4 bases, leaving 8 bases of the junction unmatched. In germline, CDR1 is KGHDR, CDR2 SFDVKD. CDR3 length equals 16 residues. CDR3 sequence (DNA): TGTGCCACCAGTGACCCCGGGACAGGGGATCGCAATGAGCAGTTCTTC. Its protein is CATSDPGTGDRNEQFF.

As for this clonotype: This may come from a read error, since a much larger clone is one base off. The rearrangement links TRBV10-3 to TRBJ2-4; 10 nucleotides agree with TRBD2. The better agreement between TRBJ2-7 and the DNA end casts doubt on the J call. This CDR3 has 14 residues. Germline V lookup: CDR1 ENHRY, CDR2 SYGVKD. CDR3 region: CATASGSDTYEQYF. The DNA of the CDR3 is TGTGCCACGGCTAGCGGGAGCGACACCTACGAGCAGTACTTC.

This chain links TRBV5-1 with TRBJ2-5; D remains ambiguous. The CDR3 totals 14 residues. The germline V gene encodes CDR1 SGHRS and CDR2 YFSETQ. The V gene lost 3 bases and the J gene lost 5 bases, with 14 bases spanning the gap. The CDR3 DNA reads TGCGCCAGCAGCTCCACCACTGTCCTCGAGACCCAGTACTTC. Translating gives CASSSTTVLETQYF.

This clonotype was seen ten or more times. The chain carries TRBV20-1 and TRBJ1-4; tentatively, D is TRBD1 (6 bases). This CDR3 contains 16 residues. Between the trimmed V and J ends, which lost 4 bases and 0 bases, there was a span of 15 bases. Looked up from germline, CDR1 is DFQATT and CDR2 is SNEGSKA (reference sequence). The CDR3 here is CSAMGAGAATNEKLFF. The CDR3 nucleotides read TGCAGTGCTATGGGGGCAGGGGCTGCAACTAATGAAAAACTGTTTTTT.

The chain couples TRBV20-1 to TRBJ2-3; 13 nucleotides align to TRBD2. The ends lost 1 base at V and 10 bases at J; junction bases unmatched: 14. The CDR3 contains 17 residues. From germline, CDR1 is DFQATT and CDR2 SNEGSKA (reference sequence). The CDR3 region is CSARVGGTSGASGAQYF. CDR3 bases: TGCAGTGCTAGAGTAGGGGGGACTAGCGGGGCTTCGGGAGCGCAGTATTTT.

This clonotype was detected a few times. V is TRBV5-6 and J is TRBJ2-7, with 14 bases fitting TRBD2. The V gene end was trimmed by 4 bases and the J gene end by 7 bases; junction bases not matched to a gene: 7. CDR1 and CDR2 (germline): SGHDT, YYEEEE. This CDR3 has 15 amino acids. This chain's CDR3 is CASSVGTSGRDEQYF. The CDR3 coding sequence is TGTGCCAGCAGCGTCGGGACTAGCGGGAGAGATGAGCAGTACTTC.

The chain is built from TRBV6-2 or TRBV6-3 and TRBJ2-7; D possibly corresponds to TRBD2 (6 bases). The germline V gene has CDR1 MNHEY and CDR2 SVGEGT. V gave up 6 bases and J gave up 12 bases, with 24 bases separating them. This CDR3 spans 14 amino acids. The chain's CDR3 is CASSRAGGGETRYF. CDR3 bases: TGTGCCAGCAGCCGAGCCGGGGGTGGGGAGACCCGGTACTTC.

Worth noting for this clonotype: A much larger clone differs from this one at a single base, so this may be a read error. The chain joins TRBV4-1 to TRBJ2-5; 10 positions match TRBD2. The CDR3 totals 15 residues. CDR1 and CDR2 (germline): MGHRA, YSYEKL. The junction had 9 bases not matched to a gene; V was cut back by 0 bases and J by 11 bases. DNA for the CDR3: TGCGCCAGCAGCCAAGAAACTAGCGGGGTGTACGGGCAGTACTTC. Translated: CASSQETSGVYGQYF.

As for this clonotype: The junction does not match germline at one end; this may be a read error. The chain uses TRBV4-2 and TRBJ2-5; 9 nucleotides match TRBD2. CDR1 LGHNA and CDR2 YNFKEQ come from the germline V gene. CDR3 length equals 16 residues. CDR3 in DNA: TGTGCCAGCGGCCAAGGGGCTTCCCGAGCGGGGGGGACCCAGTACTTC. Protein: CASGQGASRAGGTQYF.

Here the CDR3 reads CASSLAKRGVEQYF. CDR3 nucleotide sequence: TGTGCCAGCAGCTTAGCCAAGAGGGGGGTCGAGCAGTACTTC. The chain combines TRBV7-8 with TRBJ2-5, with D perhaps assigned TRBD1 or TRBD2 (6 bases each). The DNA end is more similar to TRBJ2-7, so the J call may be wrong. Germline CDR1 reads SGHVS; CDR2 reads FQNEAQ. The CDR3 sequence is 14 residues long.

J is TRBJ2-7 and V is TRBV5-6; D is perhaps TRBD1 or TRBD2 (5 bases each). The CDR3 loop spans 14 amino acids. Germline V gene lookup returns CDR1 SGHDT and CDR2 YYEEEE. V gave up 4 bases and J gave up 2 bases, with 13 bases separating them. The CDR3 here is CASSGWGSTYEQYF. CDR3 in DNA: TGTGCCAGCAGCGGGTGGGGGTCTACCTACGAGCAGTACTTC.